What follows are 3 T cell receptor beta chains derived from one specimen sequenced in a study of OX40 agonist ivuxolimab in advanced cancers. The data were produced by immunoSEQ multiplex PCR, yet TCRdb's version contains in-frame clones alone and is incomplete. The repertoire holds roughly 60,000 clones, 84% seen once, with around 4.5% in the top ten. The sample consisted of CD4+ or CD8+ T cells sorted from blood, taken in a trial of the OX40 agonist ivuxolimab. Receptors were obtained from an adult with an advanced solid tumor such as melanoma, head and neck, liver or kidney cancer.

DNA for the CDR3: TGTGCCAGCAGCTTAGAGGCGGGAGACCTAAACATTCAGTACTTC. Its translation: CASSLEAGDLNIQYF. J is TRBJ2-4 and V is TRBV11-2; 7 nucleotides line up with TRBD2. This CDR3 spans 15 amino acids. V dropped 0 bases and J dropped 6; count of bases not matched to a gene: 5. Germline V gene data show CDR1 as SGHAT and CDR2 as FQNNGV.

The chain carries TRBV9 and TRBJ1-4, with a possible D match to TRBD1 (6 bases). The CDR3 is made up of 15 amino acids. CDR1 is SGDLS, CDR2 YYNGEE, per germline. V lost 2 bases, J lost 7 bases, and 15 bases lay in between. CDR3 nucleotides: TGTGCCAGCAGCGTGACGACAGGCGCGGGTGAAAAACTGTTTTTT. This gives the protein CASSVTTGAGEKLFF.

The chain uses TRBV5-1 and TRBJ2-5; D possibly corresponds to TRBD2 (5 bases). CDR1 SGHRS and CDR2 YFSETQ come from the germline V gene. Trimming removed 1 base from V and 5 bases from J, with 12 bases in between. CDR3 length: 14 residues. The CDR3 loop is CASSLTVSGETQYF. The CDR3 DNA follows: TGCGCCAGCAGCTTGACAGTTTCGGGGGAGACCCAGTACTTC.